Listed here is a single T cell receptor (beta chain). Its target is unknown. This specimen belongs to a study of CXCR3-negative and CXCR3-positive naive CD8 T cells. Germline CDR1 is SGDLS and CDR2 is YYNGEE. This CDR3 comprises 14 residues. The authors prepared UMI-labeled TRB cDNA libraries by 5' RACE. TCRdb re-called the 5' RACE reads and gives one entry per CDR3 protein, without DNA. Recorded for this sample: under 150,000 distinct CDR3 sequences. Study-wide points: In naive cells, CXCR3-negative and CXCR3-positive subsets had similar TRBV-TRBJ usage; memory cells differed. Naive cells with CXCR3 showed TRB CDR3s that were more hydrophobic than those in CXCR3-negative naive cells.

The chain carries TRBV9 and TRBJ1-1; TCRdb selects TRBD1, and the lack of DNA leaves this call unchecked. The clonotype comes from a human donor in good health. Some clones in this sample may be carry-over from other donors' samples. What was sequenced was naive CXCR3+ CD8+ T cells from blood. As to subset: CD45RO-CCR7+CD27+CD95- naive CD8+ T cells expressing CXCR3 (TNR3+). CDR3: CASSAGTVNTEAFF.